The 27 T cell receptor beta chains below come from one sample, sequenced in a study of T cell responses to AZD1222 COVID-19 vaccine. TCRdb keeps only in-frame clones here, not all; method: immunoSEQ multiplex PCR. The profile shows some 120,000 clones, 91% of them singletons. Specimen: peripheral blood, collected on day 0 of AZD1222 vaccination. Every receptor here comes from an adult in good health.

The chain links TRBV11-1 to TRBJ2-1, with D hard to call. V was cut by 5 bases and J by 0 bases, with 14 bases left in between. This CDR3 has 16 amino acids. Germline V gives CDR1 SGHAT, CDR2 FQDESV (reference sequence). In DNA, the CDR3 is TGTGCCAGCAGCATTCGAGCGAGTTTCTCCTACAATGAGCAGTTCTTC. Amino acids: CASSIRASFSYNEQFF.

The genes are TRBV7-2 and TRBJ2-7; 7 bases are a match to TRBD2. This CDR3 spans 15 amino acids. V was clipped by 5 bases and J by 1 base; unmatched bases: 8. From germline, CDR1 is SGHTA and CDR2 FQGNSA. CDR3 in DNA: TGTGCCAGCAGCCGTCCCGCGGGGGTTTCCTACGAGCAGTACTTC. Translating it yields CASSRPAGVSYEQYF.

This chain uses TRBV30 with TRBJ1-6; D is uncertain. V lost 0 bases and J 7 bases, leaving 10 bases between the germline ends. Germline V gives CDR1 GTSNPN, CDR2 SVGIG (reference sequence). This CDR3 is built from 14 residues. This CDR3 is CAWSVPVDNSPLHF. The CDR3 bases are TGTGCCTGGAGTGTACCAGTCGACAATTCACCCCTCCACTTT.

V gene TRBV10-3 combines with J gene TRBJ2-7, with D perhaps matching TRBD2 (6 bases). Germline V gene sequence: CDR1 ENHRY, CDR2 SYGVKD. V was clipped by 4 bases and J by 6 bases, with 16 bases between them. CDR3 length equals 14 residues. CDR3 loop: CAISVTGTPPEQYF. DNA for the CDR3: TGTGCCATCAGTGTCACCGGGACTCCCCCCGAGCAGTACTTC.

This rearrangement joins TRBV19 to TRBJ1-1; D is perhaps TRBD1 (5 bases). The CDR3 has 16 residues. Germline-derived CDR1 and CDR2 are LNHDA and SQIVND (reference sequence). V lost 1 base to trimming and J lost 6 bases, with 18 bases between them. The CDR3 is CASSIGLFLGEAEAFF. CDR3 DNA: TGTGCCAGTAGTATAGGCCTTTTTTTGGGGGAAGCTGAAGCTTTCTTT.

V usage is TRBV5-1 and J usage is TRBJ1-1; no firm D call. The V and J ends lost 0 bases and 0 bases respectively, with 9 bases between them. CDR1 and CDR2 from the germline V gene are SGHRS and YFSETQ. The CDR3 has 15 residues. The CDR3 sequence is CASSLDTGLNTEAFF. Here the CDR3 DNA reads TGCGCCAGCAGCTTGGATACGGGATTGAACACTGAAGCTTTCTTT.

This clone was found once. The chain couples TRBV4-2 to TRBJ2-5; 10 bases map to TRBD2. Per the germline V gene, CDR1 is LGHNA and CDR2 is YNFKEQ. V trimming: 4 bases; J trimming: 1 base; junction bases outside the gene matches: 3. The CDR3 totals 15 residues. The CDR3 reads CASSPRLAGQETQYF. CDR3 nucleotide sequence: TGTGCCAGCAGCCCGCGACTAGCGGGCCAAGAGACCCAGTACTTC.

The chain is built from TRBV7-9 and TRBJ2-1; perhaps D is TRBD1 or TRBD2 (5 bases each). CDR3 length: 12 amino acids. Germline lookup yields CDR1 SEHNR and CDR2 FQNEAQ (reference sequence). V was clipped by 5 bases and J by 6 bases, with 8 bases between them. CDR3 residues: CASSQGRNEQFF. The CDR3, as DNA: TGTGCCAGCAGCCAGGGACGCAATGAGCAGTTCTTC.

The V and J genes are TRBV7-9 and TRBJ1-2; 7 nucleotides agree with TRBD1. Germline V gene lookup returns CDR1 SEHNR and CDR2 FQNEAQ (reference sequence). With V trimmed by 5 bases and J by 3 bases, 6 bases remained unmatched. The CDR3 has 14 residues. The CDR3 DNA sequence: TGTGCCAGCAGCGAACCGGGACAGTACTATGGCTACACCTTC. Residues: CASSEPGQYYGYTF.

The chain recombines TRBV7-2 with TRBJ2-1, with 13 bases matching TRBD2. Germline CDR1 SGHTA, CDR2 FQGNSA. CDR3 size: 18 residues. J gave up 7 bases and V 5 bases, and 14 bases lay outside the gene matches. The CDR3 reads CASSRWTSGSIGTNEQFF. CDR3 nucleotide sequence: TGTGCCAGCAGCAGATGGACTAGCGGGAGTATTGGGACTAATGAGCAGTTCTTC.

The rearrangement links TRBV7-6 to TRBJ1-3; D is possibly TRBD1 (5 bases). This CDR3 has 15 amino acids. Trimming took 5 bases from V and 8 from J, leaving 19 bases between them. CDR1 is SGHVS and CDR2 is FNYEAQ in the germline V gene. CDR3 amino acids: CASSPMGERGDTIYF. In DNA, the CDR3 is TGTGCCAGCAGCCCCATGGGGGAGAGGGGAGACACCATATATTTT.

The genes are TRBV7-6 and TRBJ2-3; TRBD2 matches at 7 bases. Per germline, CDR1 SGHVS and CDR2 FNYEAQ. This CDR3 contains 16 residues. J lost 2 bases, V lost 0 bases, and 5 bases had no gene match. The CDR3 DNA sequence: TGTGCCAGCAGCTTAGCTGGGAGGGATTACACAGATACGCAGTATTTT. Translation gives CASSLAGRDYTDTQYF.

The chain recombines TRBV19 with TRBJ2-2, with TRBD2 as a possible D gene (7 bases). With 7 bases removed from V and 3 bases from J, the gap between germline ends came to 21 bases. CDR3 size: 17 residues. CDR1 and CDR2 from the germline V gene are LNHDA and SQIVND (reference sequence). The CDR3 DNA follows: TGTGCCAGTATCGACCGAGGGGGGGACACGTACACCGGGGAGCTGTTTTTT. Encoded protein: CASIDRGGDTYTGELFF.

The chain couples TRBV5-1 to TRBJ1-1; D uncertain. This CDR3 region has 11 residues. Germline CDR1 reads SGHRS; CDR2 reads YFSETQ. The ends were cut back, 1 base at V and 8 bases at J, with 6 bases in the middle. The CDR3 DNA is TGCGCCAGCAGCTTGCGGGGAGAAGCTTTCTTT. Its translation: CASSLRGEAFF.

A few counts support this clone. V usage is TRBV6-5 and J usage is TRBJ1-1; no firm D call. Trimming pared 0 bases from V and 7 bases from J, leaving 15 bases between. Germline CDR1 and CDR2: MNHEY and SVGAGI. The length of the CDR3 is 15 residues. CDR3 sequence (DNA): TGTGCCAGCAGTTACTCAGAGAGACCAGACTTTGAAGCTTTCTTT. Encoded protein: CASSYSERPDFEAFF.

The V call is TRBV12-3 or TRBV12-4, the J call TRBJ1-1; no firm D call. CDR3 length: 13 residues. V lost 2 bases, J lost 4 bases, and 8 bases lay in between. Here the CDR3 DNA reads TGTGCCAGCAGTTTAAAGGCAGTCACTGAAGCTTTCTTT. Protein product: CASSLKAVTEAFF.

The chain carries TRBV25-1 and TRBJ2-7; D may be TRBD1 (5 bases). This CDR3 is built from 14 residues. The germline V gene encodes CDR1 MGHDK and CDR2 SYGVNS. Trimming took 0 bases from V and 6 from J, leaving 12 bases between them. In DNA form, the CDR3 reads TGTGCCAGCAGTGAATACAGCCCAGGGCCCGAGCAGTACTTC. This gives the protein CASSEYSPGPEQYF.

This chain connects TRBV6-5 to TRBJ2-3; TRBD2 aligns across 10 bases. There are 15 residues in the CDR3. Germline V lookup: CDR1 MNHEY, CDR2 SVGAGI. V lost 7 bases, J lost 0 bases, and 4 bases stayed unmatched. CDR3 bases: TGTGCCAGCACCGGGACTAGCGAAAGCACAGATACGCAGTATTTT. Translated: CASTGTSESTDTQYF.

This clone appeared a few times. The rearrangement uses TRBV29-1 and TRBJ1-3; no clear D. Trimming removed 7 bases at V and 8 bases at J, with 15 bases between. Per germline, CDR1 SQVTM and CDR2 ANQGSEA. There are 12 residues in the CDR3. The CDR3 here is CSARGMVDTIYF. Written as DNA, the CDR3 is TGCAGCGCCCGAGGCATGGTGGACACCATATATTTT. Together with reference TRBV29-1 and TRBJ1-3, the CDR3 gives the full variable domain: SAVISQKPSRDICQRGTSLTIQCQVDSQVTMMFWYRQQPGQSLTLIATANQGSEATYESGFVIDKFPISRPNLTFSTLTVSNMSPEDSSIYLCSARGMVDTIYFGEGSWLTVV.

The V call is TRBV20-1, the J call TRBJ1-6, with no clear D. Germline loops: CDR1 DFQATT, CDR2 SNEGSKA (reference sequence). The CDR3 is 14 residues long. V lost 3 bases and J 0 bases, leaving 6 bases between the germline ends. This CDR3 reads CSASRSSYNSPLHF. The CDR3 nucleotides read TGCAGTGCTAGTCGGAGCTCCTATAATTCACCCCTCCACTTT.

This clone was seen only a few times. CDR3 protein: CATSDPSGTYNEQFF. CDR3 in DNA: TGTGCCACCAGTGATCCTAGCGGCACCTACAATGAGCAGTTCTTC. This sequence joins TRBV24-1 and TRBJ2-1; TRBD2 matches 7 bases. Germline-derived CDR1 and CDR2 are KGHDR and SFDVKD. Germline trimming cut 3 bases from V and 2 bases from J; bases unmatched to any gene: 3. The CDR3 is made up of 15 amino acids.

This chain links TRBV24-1 with TRBJ2-5; D is undetermined. The germline CDR1 and CDR2 sequences are KGHDR and SFDVKD. With 0 bases removed from V and 4 bases from J, the gap between germline ends came to 11 bases. This CDR3 is built from 15 residues. CDR3 region: CATSDLGPNGETQYF. Here the CDR3 DNA reads TGTGCCACCAGTGATTTGGGGCCAAACGGAGAGACCCAGTACTTC.

The chain is built from TRBV11-2 and TRBJ2-2, with 9 bases aligning to TRBD1. CDR1 and CDR2 (germline): SGHAT, FQNNGV. Trimming took 5 bases from V and 7 from J; bases not matched to a gene: 11. CDR3 size: 16 residues. The CDR3 is CASSVRPGQGIGELFF. The CDR3 DNA reads TGTGCCAGCAGCGTGCGGCCGGGACAGGGAATCGGGGAGCTGTTTTTT.

The chain joins TRBV25-1 to TRBJ1-2; D unresolved. CDR3 length equals 14 residues. Per the germline V gene, CDR1 is MGHDK and CDR2 is SYGVNS. With 8 bases removed from V and 4 bases from J, the gap between germline ends came to 17 bases. CDR3 sequence: CASASQISGYGYTF. Written as DNA, the CDR3 is TGTGCCAGCGCATCTCAGATAAGCGGCTATGGCTACACCTTC.

J is TRBJ2-1 and V is TRBV7-9; D unresolved. Deletions cut 3 bases from V and 10 bases from J, with 7 bases between. The CDR3 totals 11 residues. The germline V gene has CDR1 SEHNR and CDR2 FQNEAQ (reference sequence). CDR3 coding DNA: TGTGCCAGCAGCTTCGCCCAAGAGCAGTTCTTC. The encoded protein is CASSFAQEQFF.

The rearrangement joins TRBV5-1 to TRBJ1-1; D perhaps matches TRBD1 (5 bases). V lost 5 bases, J lost 1 base, and 9 bases lay in between. The CDR3 covers 13 residues. CDR1 and CDR2 from the germline V gene are SGHRS and YFSETQ. In DNA, the CDR3 is TGCGCCAGCAGAGGGACCGCGAACACTGAAGCTTTCTTT. Amino acids: CASRGTANTEAFF.

The rearrangement joins TRBV24-1 to TRBJ1-2; maybe TRBD1 (5 bases). V lost 4 bases and J 7 bases, leaving 18 bases between the germline ends. CDR1 and CDR2 (germline): KGHDR, SFDVKD. There are 15 residues in the CDR3. The CDR3 is CATSDPQTDTFGYTF. CDR3 DNA: TGTGCCACCAGTGACCCCCAAACGGACACTTTTGGCTACACCTTC.